This T cell receptor (beta chain) was documented in a study of CXCR3-negative and CXCR3-positive naive CD8 T cells. Study-wide context: Overall TRB read output was approximately 140 million, and each library contained about 1.5 +/- 0.3 million reads. Findings and caveats of the study: For memory CD8+ cells diversity was much lower, but both naive subsets had comparably high diversity. Hydrophobicity was higher for TRB CDR3s found in CXCR3-positive naive cells than in CXCR3-negative naive cells.

This CDR3 contains 14 residues. CDR1 GTSNPN and CDR2 SVGIG come from the germline V gene (reference sequence). As regards this clonotype: What it binds is not known.

TRB cDNA libraries were made by UMI-labeled 5' RACE. Following a re-call of the 5' RACE reads, TCRdb has one entry per CDR3 protein and lacks DNA. The sample features approximately 96,000 distinct CDR3 sequences, with about 1.1% in its top ten. The rearrangement uses TRBV30 and TRBJ1-1; the TRBD1 assignment by TCRdb is unverifiable without DNA. This TCR came from a human donor in good health. Some clones in this sample may be carry-over from other donors' samples. The source material was naive CXCR3+ CD8+ T cells from blood. Subset in this sample: CD45RO-CCR7+CD27+CD95- naive CD8+ T cells expressing CXCR3 (TNR3+). The CDR3 reads CAWSQDRVRTEAFF.